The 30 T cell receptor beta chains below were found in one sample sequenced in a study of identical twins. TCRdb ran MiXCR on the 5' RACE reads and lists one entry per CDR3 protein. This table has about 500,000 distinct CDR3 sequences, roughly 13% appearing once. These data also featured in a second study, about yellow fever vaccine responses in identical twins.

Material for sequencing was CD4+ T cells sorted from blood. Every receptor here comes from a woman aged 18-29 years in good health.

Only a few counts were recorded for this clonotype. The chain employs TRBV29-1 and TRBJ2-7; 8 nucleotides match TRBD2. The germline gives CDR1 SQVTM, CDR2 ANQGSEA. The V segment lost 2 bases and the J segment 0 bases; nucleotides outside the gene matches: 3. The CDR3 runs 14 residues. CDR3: CSVEFSGTSYEQYF. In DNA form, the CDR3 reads TGCAGCGTTGAATTTAGCGGGACCTCCTACGAGCAGTACTTC.

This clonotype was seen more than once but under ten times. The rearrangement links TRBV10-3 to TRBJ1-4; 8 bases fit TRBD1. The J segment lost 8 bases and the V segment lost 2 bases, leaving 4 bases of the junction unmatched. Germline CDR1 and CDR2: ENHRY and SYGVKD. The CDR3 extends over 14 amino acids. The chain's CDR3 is CAISEGDRREKLFF. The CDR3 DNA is TGTGCCATCAGTGAGGGGGACAGGAGAGAAAAACTGTTTTTT.

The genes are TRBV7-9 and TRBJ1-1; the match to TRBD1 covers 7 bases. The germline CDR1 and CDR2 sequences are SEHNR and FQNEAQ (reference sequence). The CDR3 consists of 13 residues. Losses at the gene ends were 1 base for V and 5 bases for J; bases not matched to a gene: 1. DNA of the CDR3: TGTGCCAGCAGCTTAGAGGGGGCTACTGAAGCTTTCTTT. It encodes CASSLEGATEAFF. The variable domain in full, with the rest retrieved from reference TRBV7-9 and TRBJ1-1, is DTGVSQNPRHKITKRGQNVTFRCDPISEHNRLYWYRQTLGQGPEFLTYFQNEAQLEKSRLLSDRFSAERPKGSFSTLEIQRTEQGDSAMYLCASSLEGATEAFFGQGTRLTVV.

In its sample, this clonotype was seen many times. Here the CDR3 DNA reads TGTGCCAGCAGCCGGACGCTGAATGAGCAGTTCTTC. It specifies CASSRTLNEQFF. The chain links TRBV7-9 to TRBJ2-1; no definite D call. The CDR3 extends over 12 amino acids. With 5 bases removed from V and 7 bases from J, the gap between germline ends came to 9 bases. Germline CDR1 is SEHNR and CDR2 is FQNEAQ (reference sequence). The entire variable domain, with the rest obtained from reference TRBV7-9 and TRBJ2-1, is as follows: DTGVSQNPRHKITKRGQNVTFRCDPISEHNRLYWYRQTLGQGPEFLTYFQNEAQLEKSRLLSDRFSAERPKGSFSTLEIQRTEQGDSAMYLCASSRTLNEQFFGPGTRLTVL.

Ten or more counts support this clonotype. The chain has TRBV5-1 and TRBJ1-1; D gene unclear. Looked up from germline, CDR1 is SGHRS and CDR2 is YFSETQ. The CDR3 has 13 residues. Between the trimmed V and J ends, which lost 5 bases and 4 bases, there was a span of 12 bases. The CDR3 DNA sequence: TGCGCCAGCAGTGCGTCGGTCGGCACTGAAGCTTTCTTT. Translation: CASSASVGTEAFF.

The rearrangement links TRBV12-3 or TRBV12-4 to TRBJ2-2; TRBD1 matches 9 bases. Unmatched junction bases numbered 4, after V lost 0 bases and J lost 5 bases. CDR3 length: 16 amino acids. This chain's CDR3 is CASSLAGTGRTGELFF. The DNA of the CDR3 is TGTGCCAGCAGTTTAGCCGGGACAGGGCGAACCGGGGAGCTGTTTTTT.

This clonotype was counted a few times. CDR3 in amino acids: CASSLMGATNEKLFF. As DNA, the CDR3 is TGTGCCAGCAGTTTAATGGGGGCAACTAATGAAAAACTGTTTTTT. The chain uses TRBV28 and TRBJ1-4; TRBD1 is a possible D gene (5 bases). The CDR3 sequence is 15 residues long. CDR1 and CDR2 (germline): MDHEN, SYDVKM. The ends were cut back, 2 bases at V and 0 bases at J, with 7 bases in the middle.

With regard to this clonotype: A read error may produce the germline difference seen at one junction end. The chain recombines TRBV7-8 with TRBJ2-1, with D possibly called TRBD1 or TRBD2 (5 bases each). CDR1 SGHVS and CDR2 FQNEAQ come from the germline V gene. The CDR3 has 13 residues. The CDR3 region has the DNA TGTGCCAACAGCTACGGAGCCGGGACCGAGCAGTTCTTC. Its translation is CANSYGAGTEQFF.

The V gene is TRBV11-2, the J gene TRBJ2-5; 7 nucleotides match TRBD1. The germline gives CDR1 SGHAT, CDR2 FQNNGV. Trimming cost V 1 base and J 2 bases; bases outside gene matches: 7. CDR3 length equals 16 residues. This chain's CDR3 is CASSLVGDRAQETQYF. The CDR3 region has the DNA TGTGCCAGCAGCTTAGTCGGGGACAGAGCTCAAGAGACCCAGTACTTC.

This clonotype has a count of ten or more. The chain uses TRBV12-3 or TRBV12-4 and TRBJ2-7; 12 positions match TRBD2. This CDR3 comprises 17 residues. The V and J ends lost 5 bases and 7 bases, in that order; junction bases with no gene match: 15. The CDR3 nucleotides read TGTGCCAGCAGTCCACTAGCGGGAGGCCTGGGATTAGGGGAGCAGTACTTC. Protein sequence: CASSPLAGGLGLGEQYF.

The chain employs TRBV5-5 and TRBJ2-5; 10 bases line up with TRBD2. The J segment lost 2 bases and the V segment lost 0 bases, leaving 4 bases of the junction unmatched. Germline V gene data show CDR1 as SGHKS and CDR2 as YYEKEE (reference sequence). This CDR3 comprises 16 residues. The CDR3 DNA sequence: TGTGCCAGCAGCTTGGTGCTAGCGGGGGCTCAAGAGACCCAGTACTTC. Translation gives CASSLVLAGAQETQYF.

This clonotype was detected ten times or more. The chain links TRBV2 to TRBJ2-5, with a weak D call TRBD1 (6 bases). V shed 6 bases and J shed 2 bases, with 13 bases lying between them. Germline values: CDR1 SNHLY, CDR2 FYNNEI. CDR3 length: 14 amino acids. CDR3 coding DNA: TGTGCCAGCAGGGGAGACAGGTATCAAGAGACCCAGTACTTC. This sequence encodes CASRGDRYQETQYF.

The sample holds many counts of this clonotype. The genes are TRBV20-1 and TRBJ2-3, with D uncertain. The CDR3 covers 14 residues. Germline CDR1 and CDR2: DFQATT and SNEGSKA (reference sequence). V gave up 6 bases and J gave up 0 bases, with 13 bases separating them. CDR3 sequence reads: CSAETTSSTDTQYF. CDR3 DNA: TGCAGTGCCGAAACAACCTCTAGCACAGATACGCAGTATTTT.

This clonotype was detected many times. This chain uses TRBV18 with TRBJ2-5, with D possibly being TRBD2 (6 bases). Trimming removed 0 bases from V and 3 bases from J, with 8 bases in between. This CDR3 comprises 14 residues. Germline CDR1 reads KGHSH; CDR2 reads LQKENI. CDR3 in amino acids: CASSPPGGKETQYF. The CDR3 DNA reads TGTGCCAGCTCACCACCCGGCGGGAAAGAGACCCAGTACTTC.

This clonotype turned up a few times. The CDR3 DNA follows: TGCGCCAGCAGCCCGGACGCGTTGGGGGGGCGGATGAAGGCGAACACCGGGGAGCTGTTTTTT. Amino acid sequence: CASSPDALGGRMKANTGELFF. The chain is built from TRBV5-1 and TRBJ2-2; possibly TRBD2 for D (7 bases). This CDR3 is 21 amino acids long. Per germline, CDR1 SGHRS and CDR2 YFSETQ. V lost 4 bases, J lost 0 bases, and 28 bases lay in between.

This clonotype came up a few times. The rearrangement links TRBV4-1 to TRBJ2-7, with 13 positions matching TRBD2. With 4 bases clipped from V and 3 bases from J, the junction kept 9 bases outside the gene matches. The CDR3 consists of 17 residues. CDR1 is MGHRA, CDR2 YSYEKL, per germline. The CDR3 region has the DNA TGCGCCAGCAGCCCATTTGGCGGACTAGCGGGAGACTACGAGCAGTACTTC. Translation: CASSPFGGLAGDYEQYF.

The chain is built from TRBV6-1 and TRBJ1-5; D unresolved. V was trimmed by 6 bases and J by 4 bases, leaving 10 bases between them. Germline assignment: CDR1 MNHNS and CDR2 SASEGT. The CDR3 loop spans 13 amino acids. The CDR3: CASRVGVNQPQHF. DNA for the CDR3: TGTGCCAGCAGGGTGGGTGTAAATCAGCCCCAGCATTTT.

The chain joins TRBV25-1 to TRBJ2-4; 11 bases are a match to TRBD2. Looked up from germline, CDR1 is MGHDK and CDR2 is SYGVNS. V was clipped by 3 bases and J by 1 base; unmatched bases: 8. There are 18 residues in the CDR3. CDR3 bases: TGTGCCAGCAGTGATAGCGGGAGGGAAAGGAGGGCCAAAAACATTCAGTACTTC. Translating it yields CASSDSGRERRAKNIQYF.

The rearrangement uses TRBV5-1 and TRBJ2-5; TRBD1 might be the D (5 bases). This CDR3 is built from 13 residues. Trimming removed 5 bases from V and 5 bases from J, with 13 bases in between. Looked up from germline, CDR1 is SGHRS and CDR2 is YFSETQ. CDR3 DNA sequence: TGCGCCAGCAGAGGGGTAGGCGGTGAGACCCAGTACTTC. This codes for CASRGVGGETQYF.

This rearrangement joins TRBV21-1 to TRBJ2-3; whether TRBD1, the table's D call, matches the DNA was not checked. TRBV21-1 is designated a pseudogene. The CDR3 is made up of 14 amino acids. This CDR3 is CASSSHGGTDTQYF. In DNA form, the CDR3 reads TGTGCCAGCAGCAGCCATGGGGGAACAGATACGCAGTATTTT.

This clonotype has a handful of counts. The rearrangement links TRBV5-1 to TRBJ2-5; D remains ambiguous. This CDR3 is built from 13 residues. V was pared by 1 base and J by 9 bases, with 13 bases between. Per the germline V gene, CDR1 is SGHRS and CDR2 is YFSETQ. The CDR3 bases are TGCGCCAGCAGCTTGTCGCCCGGTGGGGCCCAGTACTTC. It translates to CASSLSPGGAQYF.

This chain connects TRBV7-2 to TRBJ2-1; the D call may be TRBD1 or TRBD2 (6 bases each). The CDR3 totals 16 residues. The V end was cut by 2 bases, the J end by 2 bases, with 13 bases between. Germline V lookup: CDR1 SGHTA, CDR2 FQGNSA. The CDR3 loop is CASSLSRGPAYNEQFF. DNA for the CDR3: TGTGCCAGCAGCTTAAGTCGGGGGCCTGCCTACAATGAGCAGTTCTTC.

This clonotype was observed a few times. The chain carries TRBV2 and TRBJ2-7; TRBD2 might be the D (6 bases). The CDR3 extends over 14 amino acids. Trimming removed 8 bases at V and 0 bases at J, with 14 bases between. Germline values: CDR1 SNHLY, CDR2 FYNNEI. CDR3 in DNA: TGTGCCAGCCTCCCTAGGAGGGACTCCTACGAGCAGTACTTC. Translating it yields CASLPRRDSYEQYF.

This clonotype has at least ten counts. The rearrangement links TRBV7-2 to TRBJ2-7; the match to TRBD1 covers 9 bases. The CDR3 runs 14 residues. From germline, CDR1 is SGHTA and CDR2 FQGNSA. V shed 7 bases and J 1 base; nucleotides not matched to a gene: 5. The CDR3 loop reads CASTRDRVSYEQYF. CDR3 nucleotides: TGTGCCAGCACACGGGACAGGGTATCCTACGAGCAGTACTTC. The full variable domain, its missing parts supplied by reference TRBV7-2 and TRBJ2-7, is GAGVSQSPSNKVTEKGKDVELRCDPISGHTALYWYRQSLGQGLEFLIYFQGNSAPDKSGLPSDRFSAERTGGSVSTLTIQRTQQEDSAVYLCASTRDRVSYEQYFGPGTRLTVT.

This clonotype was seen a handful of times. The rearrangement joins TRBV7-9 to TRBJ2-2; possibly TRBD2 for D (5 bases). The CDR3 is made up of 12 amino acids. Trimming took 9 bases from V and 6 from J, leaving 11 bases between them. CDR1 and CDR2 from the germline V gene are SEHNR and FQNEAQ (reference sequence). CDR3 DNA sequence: TGTGCCAGAGAACTAGTCCCCGGGGAGCTGTTTTTT. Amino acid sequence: CARELVPGELFF.

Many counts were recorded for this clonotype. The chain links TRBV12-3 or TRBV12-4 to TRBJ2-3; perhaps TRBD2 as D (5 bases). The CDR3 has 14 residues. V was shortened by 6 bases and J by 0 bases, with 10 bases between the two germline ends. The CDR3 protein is CASRPGFSTDTQYF. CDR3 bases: TGTGCCAGCAGACCGGGGTTTAGCACAGATACGCAGTATTTT.

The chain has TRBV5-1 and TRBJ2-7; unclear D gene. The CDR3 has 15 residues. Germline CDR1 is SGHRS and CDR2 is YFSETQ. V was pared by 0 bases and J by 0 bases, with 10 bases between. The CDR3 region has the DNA TGCGCCAGCAGCTTGGGGCAAGAAAGCTCCTACGAGCAGTACTTC. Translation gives CASSLGQESSYEQYF.

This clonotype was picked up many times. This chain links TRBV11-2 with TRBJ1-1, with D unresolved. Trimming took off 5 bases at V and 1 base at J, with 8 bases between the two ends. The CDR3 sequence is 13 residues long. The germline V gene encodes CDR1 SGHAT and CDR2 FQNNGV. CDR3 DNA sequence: TGTGCCAGCAGCACTCGGGAGAACACTGAAGCTTTCTTT. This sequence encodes CASSTRENTEAFF.

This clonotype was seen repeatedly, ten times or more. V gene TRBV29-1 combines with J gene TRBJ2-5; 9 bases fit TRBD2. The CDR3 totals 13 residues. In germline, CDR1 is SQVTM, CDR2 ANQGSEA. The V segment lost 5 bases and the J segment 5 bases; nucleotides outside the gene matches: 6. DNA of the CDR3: TGCAGCGTTCACGGACTAGCGCGCGAGACCCAGTACTTC. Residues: CSVHGLARETQYF. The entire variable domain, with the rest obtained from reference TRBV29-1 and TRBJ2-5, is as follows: SAVISQKPSRDICQRGTSLTIQCQVDSQVTMMFWYRQQPGQSLTLIATANQGSEATYESGFVIDKFPISRPNLTFSTLTVSNMSPEDSSIYLCSVHGLARETQYFGPGTRLLVL.

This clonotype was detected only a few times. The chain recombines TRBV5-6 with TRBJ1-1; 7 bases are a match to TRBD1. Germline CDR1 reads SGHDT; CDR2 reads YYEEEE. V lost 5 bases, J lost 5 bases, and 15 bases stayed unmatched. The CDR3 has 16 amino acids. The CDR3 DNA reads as TGTGCCAGCAGTTTACTAGGGGGCTCTCTTGAGACTGAAGCTTTCTTT. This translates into CASSLLGGSLETEAFF.